Shown below are 14 T cell receptor beta chains from a single sample sequenced in a study of T cell repertoires in cytomegalovirus infection. TCRdb reprocessed the reads with MiXCR, giving one entry per CDR3 protein. In the table there are around 350,000 distinct CDR3 sequences, 15% to 20% of which are singletons. The sequencing sample was made of PBMCs. These receptors were collected from a human donor in good health (CMV status not recorded). Some clones in this sample may be carry-over from other donors' samples.

This clonotype was seen ten or more times. The CDR3 nucleotides are TGTGCCAGCCGGGGTAGCAATCAGCCCCAGCATTTT. Its protein product is CASRGSNQPQHF. The chain has TRBV2 and TRBJ1-5; no firm D call. The CDR3 runs to 12 residues. In germline, CDR1 is SNHLY, CDR2 FYNNEI. V shed 8 bases and J shed 0 bases, with 5 bases lying between them.

This clonotype was picked up many times. The chain uses TRBV12-3 or TRBV12-4 and TRBJ2-1; 15 bases align to TRBD2. This CDR3 comprises 15 residues. V shed 8 bases and J 4 bases; nucleotides not matched to a gene: 3. CDR3 sequence reads: CASGGTSGGYNEQFF. The CDR3 DNA reads as TGTGCCAGCGGAGGGACTAGCGGGGGGTACAATGAGCAGTTCTTC.

This clonotype came up a few times. The chain has TRBV29-1 and TRBJ2-7; D is perhaps TRBD1 or TRBD2 (5 bases each). V dropped 7 bases and J dropped 1 base, with 14 bases sitting between them. This CDR3 spans 13 amino acids. Germline loops: CDR1 SQVTM, CDR2 ANQGSEA. CDR3 sequence: CSASGTESYEQYF. The CDR3 coding sequence is TGCAGCGCCTCCGGGACGGAATCCTACGAGCAGTACTTC.

This clonotype was picked up a small number of times. V usage is TRBV5-1 and J usage is TRBJ2-1, with D perhaps being TRBD1 or TRBD2 (5 bases each). Germline values: CDR1 SGHRS, CDR2 YFSETQ. The CDR3 runs 13 residues. V gave up 6 bases and J gave up 10 bases, with 17 bases separating them. CDR3 nucleotide sequence: TGCGCCAGCACCCCACGGGGCGTCGAGGAGCAGTTCTTC. Its translation is CASTPRGVEEQFF.

This clonotype was counted at least ten times. The chain has TRBV7-2 and TRBJ2-5; tentatively, D is TRBD1 (6 bases). There are 13 residues in the CDR3. The germline gives CDR1 SGHTA, CDR2 FQGNSA. V lost 2 bases, J lost 5 bases, and 9 bases lay in between. This CDR3 is CASSLQGMETQYF. The CDR3 DNA reads as TGTGCCAGCAGCTTACAGGGGATGGAGACCCAGTACTTC.

In this sample, this clonotype turned up many times. The chain links TRBV27 to TRBJ1-1; no clear D. Germline loops: CDR1 MNHEY, CDR2 SMNVEV (reference sequence). The CDR3 totals 14 residues. Trimming shortened V by 5 bases and J by 6 bases, and 16 bases separated the two germline ends. The CDR3 coding sequence is TGTGCCAGCAGTCAGATTGGAGAGCTTGCTGAAGCTTTCTTT. Protein sequence: CASSQIGELAEAFF.

This clonotype was detected ten times or more. The V call is TRBV7-6, the J call TRBJ1-5; D not resolved. Deletions cut 5 bases from V and 7 bases from J, with 15 bases between. The germline CDR1 and CDR2 sequences are SGHVS and FNYEAQ. This CDR3 contains 14 residues. The CDR3 nucleotides are TGTGCCAGCAGCCCGGGCCCCACGACACAGCCCCAGCATTTT. This translates into CASSPGPTTQPQHF.

CDR3 in DNA: TGCAGTGCTAGGGGGAGGGGACCCGCCAACACTGAAGCTTTCTTT. Encoded protein: CSARGRGPANTEAFF. The chain links TRBV20-1 to TRBJ1-1; D may be TRBD1 (5 bases). CDR1 and CDR2 (germline): DFQATT, SNEGSKA (reference sequence). CDR3 length: 15 residues. The V gene lost 3 bases and the J gene lost 2 bases, with 16 bases spanning the gap.

The V call is TRBV29-1, the J call TRBJ1-2, with a weak D call TRBD1 (5 bases). V was cut by 7 bases and J by 4 bases, with 13 bases left in between. The CDR3 loop spans 12 amino acids. Germline loops: CDR1 SQVTM, CDR2 ANQGSEA. The CDR3 loop is CSANQGSYGYTF. CDR3 coding DNA: TGCAGCGCCAACCAGGGATCCTATGGCTACACCTTC.

The chain employs TRBV5-1 and TRBJ2-5, with D possibly matching TRBD2 (5 bases). This CDR3 spans 18 amino acids. V was pared by 1 base and J by 4 bases, with 23 bases between. Germline CDR1 SGHRS, CDR2 YFSETQ. DNA of the CDR3: TGCGCCAGCAGCTTGCCGCAAGAGGGCCGCCCTTACCGAGAGACCCAGTACTTC. Its translation is CASSLPQEGRPYRETQYF.

This clonotype showed up just a few times. The J gene is TRBJ2-4, the V gene TRBV11-2, with 9 bases aligning to TRBD2. The germline CDR1 and CDR2 sequences are SGHAT and FQNNGV. The length of the CDR3 is 15 residues. The V and J ends lost 7 bases and 8 bases, in that order; junction bases with no gene match: 12. This CDR3 is CASTHGGRALDIQYF. CDR3 nucleotide sequence: TGTGCCAGCACCCATGGCGGGAGGGCCTTGGACATTCAGTACTTC.

The J gene is TRBJ2-5, the V gene TRBV2; D is ambiguous. Trimming removed 0 bases at V and 4 bases at J, with 15 bases between. This CDR3 comprises 16 residues. Germline-derived CDR1 and CDR2 are SNHLY and FYNNEI. Here the CDR3 reads CASSEAHRTAVETQYF. CDR3 DNA: TGTGCCAGCAGTGAAGCGCACCGGACGGCCGTAGAGACCCAGTACTTC.

This clonotype was seen more than once but under ten times. This chain uses TRBV10-3 with TRBJ1-1; D is uncertain. Between the trimmed V and J ends, which lost 10 bases and 7 bases, there was a span of 19 bases. CDR3 size: 13 residues. Germline CDR1 reads ENHRY; CDR2 reads SYGVKD. CDR3 sequence (DNA): TGTGCCACCCATTATGTGATAGATGGTGAAGCTTTCTTT. Protein sequence: CATHYVIDGEAFF.

This clonotype was observed a few times. This sequence joins TRBV23-1 and TRBJ1-4; 9 nucleotides align to TRBD1. TRBV23-1 has ORF status, its function being uncertain. The CDR3 length is 15 residues. J gave up 8 bases and V 8 bases, and 12 bases lay outside the gene matches. This CDR3 reads CASGEKTGGFEKLFF. The CDR3 coding sequence is TGCGCCAGCGGCGAGAAGACAGGGGGATTCGAAAAACTGTTTTTT.